Following are 11 T cell receptor beta chains from one sample sequenced in a study of blood T cell repertoires in COVID-19. Profiling relied on immunoSEQ multiplex PCR, and the TCRdb table lists in-frame clones only, not all of them. The repertoire consists of tens of thousands of clones, with roughly 88% occurring once and the leading ten covering about 7%. Material: peripheral blood. These receptors all come from an elderly woman with acute or convalescent COVID-19.

The chain recombines TRBV5-4 with TRBJ1-4; TRBD1 matches at 8 bases. Looked up from germline, CDR1 is SGHNT and CDR2 is YYREEE (reference sequence). This CDR3 is 15 amino acids long. V gave up 4 bases and J gave up 4 bases; unmatched junction bases: 6. The CDR3 loop is CASSIGQGFNEKLFF. CDR3 nucleotide sequence: TGTGCCAGCAGCATCGGACAGGGATTTAATGAAAAACTGTTTTTT. Full variable domain (missing parts from reference TRBV5-4 and TRBJ1-4): ETGVTQSPTHLIKTRGQQVTLRCSSQSGHNTVSWYQQALGQGPQFIFQYYREEENGRGNFPPRFSGLQFPNYSSELNVNALELDDSALYLCASSIGQGFNEKLFFGSGTQLSVL.

The chain links TRBV3-1 (or the pseudogene TRBV3-2) to TRBJ1-6; TRBD1 matches at 7 bases. The CDR3 spans 15 residues. Losses at the gene ends were 1 base for V and 4 bases for J; bases not matched to a gene: 1. Germline assignment: CDR1 LGHDT and CDR2 YNNKEL (reference sequence). Here the CDR3 reads CASSQGQGYNSPLHF. For the CDR3, the DNA is TGTGCCAGCAGCCAAGGACAGGGTTATAATTCACCCCTCCACTTT.

This clone appeared once. The chain employs TRBV19 and TRBJ1-5; no clear D. The V gene lost 1 base and the J gene lost 11 bases, with 9 bases spanning the gap. CDR1 is LNHDA, CDR2 SQIVND, per germline (reference sequence). The CDR3 consists of 12 residues. The CDR3 is CASSIGGQAQHF. In nucleotides, the CDR3 is TGTGCCAGTAGTATAGGAGGGCAGGCCCAGCATTTT.

This chain links TRBV7-9 with TRBJ1-4; 11 bases are shared with TRBD1. The CDR3 runs 19 residues. Germline lookup yields CDR1 SEHNR and CDR2 FQNEAQ (reference sequence). Unmatched junction bases numbered 11, after V lost 4 bases and J lost 1 base. DNA of the CDR3: TGTGCCAGCAGCTCTCGACGGGGACAGGGGGGAATAACTAATGAAAAACTGTTTTTT. This sequence encodes CASSSRRGQGGITNEKLFF.

This clone has a handful of counts. CDR3 in DNA: TGTGCCAGCTCACCACCGAGGGCGAACACTGAAGCTTTCTTT. This encodes CASSPPRANTEAFF. The chain uses TRBV18 and TRBJ1-1; D is unresolved. Germline CDR1 KGHSH, CDR2 LQKENI. V dropped 0 bases and J dropped 1 base, with 6 bases sitting between them. The length of the CDR3 is 14 residues.

The rearrangement joins TRBV19 to TRBJ1-6; possible D gene TRBD1, 6 bases. With 0 bases removed from V and 9 bases from J, the gap between germline ends came to 15 bases. This CDR3 region has 16 residues. CDR1 LNHDA and CDR2 SQIVND come from the germline V gene (reference sequence). As DNA, the CDR3 is TGTGCCAGTAGTATAGATCGGACAGCATTCGGTTCACCCCTCCACTTT. Its translation is CASSIDRTAFGSPLHF.

The chain carries TRBV5-1 and TRBJ2-5; D ambiguous. CDR3 length: 14 amino acids. From germline, CDR1 is SGHRS and CDR2 YFSETQ. Trimming removed 2 bases from V and 4 bases from J, with 12 bases in between. Here the CDR3 DNA reads TGCGCCAGCAGCTTATCGCGGCCCGGAGAGACCCAGTACTTC. This gives the protein CASSLSRPGETQYF.

This chain joins TRBV4-1 and TRBJ1-4; 7 nucleotides match TRBD1. The germline V gene encodes CDR1 MGHRA and CDR2 YSYEKL. This CDR3 spans 17 amino acids. V lost 0 bases, J lost 4 bases, and 8 bases stayed unmatched. The CDR3 DNA follows: TGCGCCAGCAGCCAAGATCCCACAGGGGCTTTTAATGAAAAACTGTTTTTT. Translated, it gives CASSQDPTGAFNEKLFF.

V gene TRBV19 combines with J gene TRBJ1-2, with 10 positions matching TRBD1. CDR1 and CDR2 (germline): LNHDA, SQIVND (reference sequence). The CDR3 sequence is 14 residues long. The V gene end was trimmed by 6 bases and the J gene end by 4 bases; junction bases not matched to a gene: 5. CDR3 sequence reads: CASSPDRGGYGYTF. CDR3 nucleotide sequence: TGTGCCAGTAGCCCGGACAGGGGGGGCTATGGCTACACCTTC.

This clone was counted once. The rearrangement uses TRBV12-3 or TRBV12-4 and TRBJ1-2; 7 bases agree with TRBD1. With V trimmed by 5 bases and J by 2 bases, 2 bases remained unmatched. CDR3 length: 13 residues. CDR3 DNA: TGTGCCAGCAGTCAACAGGGGAACTATGGCTACACCTTC. Protein: CASSQQGNYGYTF.

The rearrangement joins TRBV7-3 to TRBJ2-3, with 10 nucleotides matching TRBD2. The CDR3 is 16 residues long. V lost 0 bases to trimming and J lost 6 bases; unmatched junction nucleotides: 6. From germline, CDR1 is SGHTA and CDR2 FQGTGA. CDR3: CASSLTASGSFDTQYF. DNA for the CDR3: TGTGCCAGCAGCTTAACGGCTAGCGGGAGTTTTGATACGCAGTATTTT.